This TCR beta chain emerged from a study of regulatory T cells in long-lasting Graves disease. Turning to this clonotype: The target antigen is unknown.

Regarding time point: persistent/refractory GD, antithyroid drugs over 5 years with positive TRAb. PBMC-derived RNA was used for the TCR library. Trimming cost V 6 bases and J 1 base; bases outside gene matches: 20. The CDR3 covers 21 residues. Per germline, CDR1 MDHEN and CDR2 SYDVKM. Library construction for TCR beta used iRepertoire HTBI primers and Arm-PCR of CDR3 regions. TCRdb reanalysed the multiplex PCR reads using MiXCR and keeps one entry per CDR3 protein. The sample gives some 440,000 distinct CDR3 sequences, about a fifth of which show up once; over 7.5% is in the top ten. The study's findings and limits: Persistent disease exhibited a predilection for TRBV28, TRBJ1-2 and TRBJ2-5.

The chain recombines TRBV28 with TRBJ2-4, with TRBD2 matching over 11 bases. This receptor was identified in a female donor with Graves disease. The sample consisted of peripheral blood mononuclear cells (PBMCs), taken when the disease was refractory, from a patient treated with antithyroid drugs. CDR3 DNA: TGTGCCAGCAGACTGCGGACAGTAGTACTAGCGGGAGAGAGGGCCAAAAACATTCAGTACTTC. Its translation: CASRLRTVVLAGERAKNIQYF.